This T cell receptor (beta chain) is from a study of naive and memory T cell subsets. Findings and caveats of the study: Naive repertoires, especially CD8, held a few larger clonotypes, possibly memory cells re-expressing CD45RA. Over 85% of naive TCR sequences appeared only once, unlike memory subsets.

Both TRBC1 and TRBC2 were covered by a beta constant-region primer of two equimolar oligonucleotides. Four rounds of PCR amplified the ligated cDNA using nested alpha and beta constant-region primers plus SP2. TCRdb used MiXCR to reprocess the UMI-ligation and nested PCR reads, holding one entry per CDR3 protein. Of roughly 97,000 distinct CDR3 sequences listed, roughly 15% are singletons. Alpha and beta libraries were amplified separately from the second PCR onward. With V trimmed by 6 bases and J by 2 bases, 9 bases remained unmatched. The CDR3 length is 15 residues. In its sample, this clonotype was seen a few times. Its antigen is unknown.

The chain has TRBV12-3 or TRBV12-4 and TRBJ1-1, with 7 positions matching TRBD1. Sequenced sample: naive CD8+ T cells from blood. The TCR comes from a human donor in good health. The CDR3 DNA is TGTGCCAGCAGCGACAGGGTACAGGGCAACACTGAAGCTTTCTTT. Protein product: CASSDRVQGNTEAFF.